A selection of T cell receptor beta chains follows, all from one sample in a study of T cells after yellow fever vaccination. One entry per CDR3 protein results from TCRdb running MiXCR on the 5' RACE reads. The top ten clones hold over 15% of a sample with roughly 400,000 distinct CDR3 sequences, 15% to 20% of them seen once. The specimen was PBMCs, collected before the yellow fever booster vaccination. Receptors were obtained from a man younger than 35 who received the YFV17D yellow fever vaccine. Both conserved end residues are part of each CDR3. Fields, in order: V gene, J gene, CDR3 protein.

V: TRBV12-3/TRBV12-4
J: TRBJ1-6
CDR3: CASSLRGNSPLHF

V: TRBV29-1
J: TRBJ1-4
CDR3: CSGRQSTNEKLFF

V: TRBV12-3/TRBV12-4
J: TRBJ2-7
CDR3: CASSAGPYEQYF

V: TRBV29-1
J: TRBJ2-4
CDR3: CSVLRDRRNIQYF

V: TRBV20-1
J: TRBJ2-1
CDR3: CSAPTGTTPRQFF

V: TRBV29-1
J: TRBJ1-1
CDR3: CSVEDFGGDTEAFF

V: TRBV27
J: TRBJ1-1
CDR3: CASSLYPSFGQGGKAFF

V: TRBV7-2
J: TRBJ2-1
CDR3: CASRRDRGAYNEQFF

V: TRBV28
J: TRBJ2-1
CDR3: CASPPRGSYNEQFF

V: TRBV11-2
J: TRBJ1-2
CDR3: CASSLSDSIYGYTF

V: TRBV20-1
J: TRBJ2-7
CDR3: CSAAGQGNEQYF

V: TRBV6-6
J: TRBJ1-2
CDR3: CASSYEAGQGYTF

V: TRBV6-1
J: TRBJ1-2
CDR3: CASSEVRTGEWYGYTF

V: TRBV20-1
J: TRBJ2-6
CDR3: CSASRTGISGANVLTF

V: TRBV4-2
J: TRBJ2-2
CDR3: CASSLGMLDTGELFF

V: TRBV9
J: TRBJ2-2
CDR3: CASSVYISPRELFF

V: TRBV9
J: TRBJ2-2
CDR3: CASSDRGGKGTGELFF

V: TRBV7-3
J: TRBJ2-6
CDR3: CASSGDHGDRVTGANVLTF

V: TRBV15
J: TRBJ1-5
CDR3: CATSIQDQPQHF

V: TRBV5-8
J: TRBJ1-3
CDR3: CASSPGTLGNTIYF

V: TRBV20-1
J: TRBJ2-3
CDR3: CSARGTSGALRNTDTQYF

V: TRBV15
J: TRBJ2-7
CDR3: CATSRAGGGSYEQYF

V: TRBV7-9
J: TRBJ2-5
CDR3: CASSFTASRPGGGTQYF

V: TRBV20-1
J: TRBJ2-1
CDR3: CSARDGRDEQFF

V: TRBV20-1
J: TRBJ1-2
CDR3: CSASYRETYNYGYTF

V: TRBV12-3/TRBV12-4
J: TRBJ2-3
CDR3: CASSLSQGRFTDTQYF

V: TRBV11-1
J: TRBJ1-1
CDR3: CASSFQGAVSTEAFF

V: TRBV6-5
J: TRBJ2-7
CDR3: CASSYSGGRGGPSYEQYF

V: TRBV4-1
J: TRBJ2-1
CDR3: CASSQRGGGAANNEQFF

V: TRBV6-5
J: TRBJ1-1
CDR3: CASSRTRTEAFF

V: TRBV4-3
J: TRBJ2-1
CDR3: CASSQARLANEQFF

V: TRBV5-4
J: TRBJ2-5
CDR3: CASSRPGGPETQYF

V: TRBV4-2
J: TRBJ1-2
CDR3: CASSQENRAYYGYTF

V: TRBV15
J: TRBJ2-6
CDR3: CATSDWPLSGANVLTF

V: TRBV27
J: TRBJ1-6
CDR3: CASSAVHLYNSPLHF

V: TRBV20-1
J: TRBJ1-5
CDR3: CSASRGGQPQHF

V: TRBV29-1
J: TRBJ2-2
CDR3: CSSYLHDTGELFF

V: TRBV6-5
J: TRBJ1-2
CDR3: CASSPGQPAGGYTF

V: TRBV30
J: TRBJ1-4
CDR3: CAWSRDSNEKLFF

V: TRBV7-6
J: TRBJ2-2
CDR3: CASSLPDRGIAGELFF

V: TRBV19
J: TRBJ1-1
CDR3: CASRFRINTEAFF

V: TRBV29-1
J: TRBJ1-4
CDR3: CSVLEGHNEKLFF

V: TRBV7-6
J: TRBJ2-1
CDR3: CASSLFAGASYNEQFF